This T cell receptor beta chain was recovered during a study of PD-L1 blockade in urothelial cancer. Study context: Administration of atezolizumab to patients began in the mid-2010s, at 1,200 mg intravenously every 3 weeks. Of around 31 patients, some 24 were males with bladder-origin urothelial cancer. Analyses used blood from 3 weeks (second dose) and 6 weeks after treatment start. Among blood samples, the median T cell count was 141,255.

Trimming stripped 0 bases from V and 0 bases from J, with 17 bases between. Germline V lookup: CDR1 LNHNV, CDR2 YYDKDF (reference sequence). This CDR3 region has 18 residues. Libraries were prepared by immunoSEQ multiplex PCR; TCRdb keeps only in-frame clonotypes and omits some of them. The data contain approximately 50,000 clones, roughly four fifths of them singletons. Sample time point: pretreatment peripheral blood. The chain carries TRBV15 and TRBJ1-1, with D possibly matching TRBD1 (5 bases). The sample in question was PBMCs, obtained around atezolizumab (anti-PD-L1) treatment. The source is a man aged 50-59 years with urothelial cancer. CDR3 protein: CATSRDTVWNRLNTEAFF. The CDR3 coding sequence is TGTGCCACCAGCAGAGATACGGTCTGGAACAGGTTGAACACTGAAGCTTTCTTT.